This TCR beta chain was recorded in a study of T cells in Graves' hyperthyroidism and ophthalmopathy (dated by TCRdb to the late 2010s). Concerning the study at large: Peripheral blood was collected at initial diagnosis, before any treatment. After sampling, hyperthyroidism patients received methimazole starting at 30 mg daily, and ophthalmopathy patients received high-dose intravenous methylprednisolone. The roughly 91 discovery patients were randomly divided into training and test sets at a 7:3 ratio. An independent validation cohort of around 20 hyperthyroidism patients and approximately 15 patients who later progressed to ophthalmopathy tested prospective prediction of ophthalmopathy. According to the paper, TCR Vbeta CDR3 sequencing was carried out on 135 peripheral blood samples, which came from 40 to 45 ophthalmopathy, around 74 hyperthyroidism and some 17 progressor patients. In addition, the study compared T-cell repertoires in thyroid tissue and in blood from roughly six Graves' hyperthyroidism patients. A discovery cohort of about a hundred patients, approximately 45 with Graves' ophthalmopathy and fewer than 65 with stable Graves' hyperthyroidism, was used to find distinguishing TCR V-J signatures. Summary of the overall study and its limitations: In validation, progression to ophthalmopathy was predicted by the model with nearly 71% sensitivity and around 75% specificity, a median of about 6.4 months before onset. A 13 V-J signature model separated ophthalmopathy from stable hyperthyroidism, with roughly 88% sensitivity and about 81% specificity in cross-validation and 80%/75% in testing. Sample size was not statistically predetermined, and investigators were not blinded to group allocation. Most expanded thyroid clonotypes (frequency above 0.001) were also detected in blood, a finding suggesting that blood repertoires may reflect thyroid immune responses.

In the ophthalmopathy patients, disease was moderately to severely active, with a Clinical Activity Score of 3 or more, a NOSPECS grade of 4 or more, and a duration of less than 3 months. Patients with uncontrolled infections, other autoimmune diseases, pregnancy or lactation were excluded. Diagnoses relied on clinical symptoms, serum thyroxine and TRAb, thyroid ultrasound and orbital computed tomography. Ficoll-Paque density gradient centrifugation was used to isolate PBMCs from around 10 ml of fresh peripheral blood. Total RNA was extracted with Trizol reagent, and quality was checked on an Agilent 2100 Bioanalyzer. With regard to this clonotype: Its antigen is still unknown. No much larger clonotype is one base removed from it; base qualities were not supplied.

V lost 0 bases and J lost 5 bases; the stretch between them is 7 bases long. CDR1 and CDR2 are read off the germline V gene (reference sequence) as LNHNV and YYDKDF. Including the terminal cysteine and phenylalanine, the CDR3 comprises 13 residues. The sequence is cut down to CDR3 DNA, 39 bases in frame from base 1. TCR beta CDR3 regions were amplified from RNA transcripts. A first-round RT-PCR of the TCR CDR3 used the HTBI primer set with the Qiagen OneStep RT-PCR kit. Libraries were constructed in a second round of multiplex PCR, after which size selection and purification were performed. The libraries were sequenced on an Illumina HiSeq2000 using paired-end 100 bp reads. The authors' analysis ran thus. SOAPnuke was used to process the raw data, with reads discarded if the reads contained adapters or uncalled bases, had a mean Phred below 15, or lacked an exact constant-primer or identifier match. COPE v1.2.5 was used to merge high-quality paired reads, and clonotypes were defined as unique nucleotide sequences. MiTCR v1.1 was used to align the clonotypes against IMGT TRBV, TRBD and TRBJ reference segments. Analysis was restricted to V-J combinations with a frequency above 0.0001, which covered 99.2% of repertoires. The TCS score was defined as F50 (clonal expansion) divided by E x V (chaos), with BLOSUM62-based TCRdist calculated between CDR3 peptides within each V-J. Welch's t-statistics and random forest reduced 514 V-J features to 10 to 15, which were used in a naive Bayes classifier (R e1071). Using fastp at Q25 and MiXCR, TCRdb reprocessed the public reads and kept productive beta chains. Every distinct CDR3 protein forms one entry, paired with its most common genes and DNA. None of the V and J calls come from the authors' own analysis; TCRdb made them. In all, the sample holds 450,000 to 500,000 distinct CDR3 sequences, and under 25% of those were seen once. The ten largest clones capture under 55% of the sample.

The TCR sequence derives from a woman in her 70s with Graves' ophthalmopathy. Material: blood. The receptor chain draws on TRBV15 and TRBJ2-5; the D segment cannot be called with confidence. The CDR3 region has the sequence CATSRDSAETQYF. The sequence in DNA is TGTGCCACCAGCAGAGACAGTGCGGAGACCCAGTACTTC.